The subject of this entry is one T cell receptor (beta chain). Antigen: not known. Trimming removed 6 bases from V and 5 bases from J, with 17 bases in between. The CDR3 has 15 amino acids. These data are taken from a study of tumor-infiltrating lymphocytes in primary liver carcinoma. From unsorted bulk tissue weighing roughly 17-34 mg, DNA and RNA were co-extracted. Five distinct regions per tumor were sampled. A primer in the constant region served to generate TCR beta cDNA from approximately 460 ng of total RNA. Libraries for TCR beta were built through three nested multiplex PCR rounds, which together made up a slightly modified ARM-PCR procedure. The two initial PCR rounds, nine to eleven cycles each, used TRBV1-TRBV30 forward and C-beta reverse primers. TCRdb re-derived calls from the multiplex PCR reads in MiXCR, one entry per CDR3 protein. The sample yields about 210,000 distinct CDR3 sequences, around four fifths seen once.

Regarding the study as a whole: Tumor tissue displayed a significantly greater top-250-clone fraction than blood (p = 0.039).

The chain uses TRBV12-3 or TRBV12-4 and TRBJ1-5; perhaps TRBD1 as D (5 bases). This TCR came from a man aged 35-49 years with primary liver carcinoma and hepatitis B virus infection. Sequencing was done on a sample of tumor tissue from primary liver carcinoma. In DNA form, the CDR3 reads TGTGCCAGCAGCCAGACAGAGCTACCAGATCAGCCCCAGCATTTT. Translated: CASSQTELPDQPQHF.